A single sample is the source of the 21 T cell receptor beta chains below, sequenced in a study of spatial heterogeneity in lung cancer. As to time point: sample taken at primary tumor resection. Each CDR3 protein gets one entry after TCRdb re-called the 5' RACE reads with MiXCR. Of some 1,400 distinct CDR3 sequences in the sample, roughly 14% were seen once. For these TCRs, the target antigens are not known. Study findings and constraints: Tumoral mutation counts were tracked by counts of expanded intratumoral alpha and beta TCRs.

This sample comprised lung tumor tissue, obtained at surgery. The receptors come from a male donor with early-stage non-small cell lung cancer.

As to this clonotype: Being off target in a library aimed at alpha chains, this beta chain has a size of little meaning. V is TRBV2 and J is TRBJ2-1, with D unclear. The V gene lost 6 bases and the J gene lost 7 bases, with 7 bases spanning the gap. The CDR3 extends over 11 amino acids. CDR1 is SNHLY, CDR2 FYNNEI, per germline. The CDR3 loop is CASRVLNEQFF. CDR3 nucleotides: TGTGCCAGCAGGGTTTTGAATGAGCAGTTCTTC.

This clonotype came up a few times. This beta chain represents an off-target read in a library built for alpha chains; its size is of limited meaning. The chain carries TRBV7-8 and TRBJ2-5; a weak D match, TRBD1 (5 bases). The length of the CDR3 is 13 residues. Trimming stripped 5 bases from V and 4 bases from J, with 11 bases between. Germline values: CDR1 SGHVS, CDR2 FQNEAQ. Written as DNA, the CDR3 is TGTGCCAGCAGCCATGGGGCTAGAGAGACCCAGTACTTC. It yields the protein CASSHGARETQYF.

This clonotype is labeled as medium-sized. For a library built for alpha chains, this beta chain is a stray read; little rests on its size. CDR3 sequence (DNA): TGTGCCAGCAGCTTGGACAGGGGCACTGAAGCTTTCTTT. It translates to CASSLDRGTEAFF. The rearrangement links TRBV7-6 to TRBJ1-1; 9 bases are a match to TRBD1. Germline V gives CDR1 SGHVS, CDR2 FNYEAQ. The CDR3 is 13 amino acids. Germline trimming cut 3 bases from V and 4 bases from J; bases unmatched to any gene: 0.

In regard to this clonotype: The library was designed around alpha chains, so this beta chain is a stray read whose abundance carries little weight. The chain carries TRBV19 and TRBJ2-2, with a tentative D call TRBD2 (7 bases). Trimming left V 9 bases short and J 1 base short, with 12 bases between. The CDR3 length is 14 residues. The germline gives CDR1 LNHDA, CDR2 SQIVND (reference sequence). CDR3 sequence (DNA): TGTGCCAGCGGGGGGCAGATGAACACCGGGGAGCTGTTTTTT. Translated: CASGGQMNTGELFF.

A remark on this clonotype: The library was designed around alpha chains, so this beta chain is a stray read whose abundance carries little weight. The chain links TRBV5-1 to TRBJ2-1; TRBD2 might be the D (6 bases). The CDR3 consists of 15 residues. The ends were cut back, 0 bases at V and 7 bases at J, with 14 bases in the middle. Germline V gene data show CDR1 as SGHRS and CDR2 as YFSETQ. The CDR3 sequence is CASSLEGSGGNEQFF. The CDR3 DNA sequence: TGCGCCAGCAGCTTGGAGGGTAGCGGAGGAAATGAGCAGTTCTTC.

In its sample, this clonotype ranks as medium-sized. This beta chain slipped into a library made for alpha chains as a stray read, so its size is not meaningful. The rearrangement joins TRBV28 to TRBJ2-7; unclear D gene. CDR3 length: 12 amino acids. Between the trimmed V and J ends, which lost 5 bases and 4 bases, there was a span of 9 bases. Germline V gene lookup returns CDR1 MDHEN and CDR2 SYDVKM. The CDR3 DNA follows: TGTGCCAGCAGTATACCGCCTTACGAGCAGTACTTC. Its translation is CASSIPPYEQYF.

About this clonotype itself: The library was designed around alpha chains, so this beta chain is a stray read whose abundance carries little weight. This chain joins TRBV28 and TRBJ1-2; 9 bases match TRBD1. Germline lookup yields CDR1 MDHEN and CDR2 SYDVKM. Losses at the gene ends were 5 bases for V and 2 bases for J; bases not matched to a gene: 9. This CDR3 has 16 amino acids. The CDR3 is CASSKPRTGANYGYTF. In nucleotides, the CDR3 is TGTGCCAGCAGTAAACCCCGGACAGGGGCCAACTATGGCTACACCTTC.

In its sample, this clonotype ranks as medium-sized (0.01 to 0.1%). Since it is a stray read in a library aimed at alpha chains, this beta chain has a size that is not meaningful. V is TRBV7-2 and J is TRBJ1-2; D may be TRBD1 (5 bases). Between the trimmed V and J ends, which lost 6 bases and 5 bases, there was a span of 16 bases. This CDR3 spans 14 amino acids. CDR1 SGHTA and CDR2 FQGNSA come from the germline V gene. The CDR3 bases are TGTGCCAGCAGGAATTCCGGGACGGATTATGGCTACACCTTC. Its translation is CASRNSGTDYGYTF.

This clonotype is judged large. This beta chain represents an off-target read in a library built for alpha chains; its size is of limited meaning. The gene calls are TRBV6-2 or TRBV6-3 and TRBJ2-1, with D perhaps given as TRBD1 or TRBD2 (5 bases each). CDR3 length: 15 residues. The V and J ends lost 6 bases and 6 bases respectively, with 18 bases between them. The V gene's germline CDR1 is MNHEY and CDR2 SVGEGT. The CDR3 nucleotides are TGTGCCAGCAGCCCGGGACCCAGGTGGTCCAATGAGCAGTTCTTC. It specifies CASSPGPRWSNEQFF.

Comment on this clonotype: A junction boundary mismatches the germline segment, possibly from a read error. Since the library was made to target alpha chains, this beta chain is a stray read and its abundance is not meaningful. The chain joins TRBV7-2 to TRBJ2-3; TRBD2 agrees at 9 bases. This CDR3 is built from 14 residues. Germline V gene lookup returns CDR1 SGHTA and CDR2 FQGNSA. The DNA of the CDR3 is TGTGTCAGCAGCCGGGCGGGAGGGGGAGATACGCAGTATTTT. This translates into CVSSRAGGGDTQYF.

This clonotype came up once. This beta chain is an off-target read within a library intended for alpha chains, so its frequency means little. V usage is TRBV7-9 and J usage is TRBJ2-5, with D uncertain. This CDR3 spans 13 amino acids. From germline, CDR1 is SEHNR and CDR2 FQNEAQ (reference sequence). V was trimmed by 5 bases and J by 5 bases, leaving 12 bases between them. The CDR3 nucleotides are TGTGCCAGCAGCCCCGAATCCGAGGAGACCCAGTACTTC. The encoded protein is CASSPESEETQYF.

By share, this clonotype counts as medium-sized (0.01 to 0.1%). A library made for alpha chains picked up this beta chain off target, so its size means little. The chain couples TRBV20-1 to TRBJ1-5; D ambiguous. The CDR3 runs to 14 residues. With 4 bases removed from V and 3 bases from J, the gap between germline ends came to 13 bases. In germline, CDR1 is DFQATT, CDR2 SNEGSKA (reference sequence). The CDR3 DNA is TGCAGTGCTATTATAGGGTCTGACAATCAGCCCCAGCATTTT. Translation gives CSAIIGSDNQPQHF.

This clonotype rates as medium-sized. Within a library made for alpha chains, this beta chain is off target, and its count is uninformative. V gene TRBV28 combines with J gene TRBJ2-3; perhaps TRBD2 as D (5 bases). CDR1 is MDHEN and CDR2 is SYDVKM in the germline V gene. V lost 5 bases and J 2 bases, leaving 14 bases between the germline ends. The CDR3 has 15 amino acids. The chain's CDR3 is CASSDTSGATDTQYF. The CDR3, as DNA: TGTGCCAGCAGTGACACAAGCGGAGCCACAGATACGCAGTATTTT.

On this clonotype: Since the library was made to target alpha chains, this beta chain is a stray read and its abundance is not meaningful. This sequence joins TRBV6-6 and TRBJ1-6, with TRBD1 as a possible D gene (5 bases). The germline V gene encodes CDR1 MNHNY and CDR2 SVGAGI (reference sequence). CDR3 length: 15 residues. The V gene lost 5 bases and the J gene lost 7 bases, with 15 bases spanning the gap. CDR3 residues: CASSPTGTGNSPLHF. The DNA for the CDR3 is TGTGCCAGCAGTCCCACCGGGACGGGGAATTCACCCCTCCACTTT.

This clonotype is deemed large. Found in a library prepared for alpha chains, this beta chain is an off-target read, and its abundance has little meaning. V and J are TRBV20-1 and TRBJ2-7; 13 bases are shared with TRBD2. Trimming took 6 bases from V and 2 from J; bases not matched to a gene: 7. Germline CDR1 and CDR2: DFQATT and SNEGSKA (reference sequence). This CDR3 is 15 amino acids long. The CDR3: CSASGLAGSTYEQYF. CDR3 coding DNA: TGCAGTGCGTCGGGACTAGCGGGATCGACCTACGAGCAGTACTTC.

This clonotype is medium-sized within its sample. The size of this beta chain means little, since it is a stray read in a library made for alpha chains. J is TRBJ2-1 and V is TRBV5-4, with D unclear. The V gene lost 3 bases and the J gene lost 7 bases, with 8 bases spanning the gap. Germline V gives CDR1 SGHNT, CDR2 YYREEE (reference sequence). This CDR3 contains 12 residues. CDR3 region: CASSSDENEQFF. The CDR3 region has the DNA TGTGCCAGCAGCTCTGATGAAAATGAGCAGTTCTTC.

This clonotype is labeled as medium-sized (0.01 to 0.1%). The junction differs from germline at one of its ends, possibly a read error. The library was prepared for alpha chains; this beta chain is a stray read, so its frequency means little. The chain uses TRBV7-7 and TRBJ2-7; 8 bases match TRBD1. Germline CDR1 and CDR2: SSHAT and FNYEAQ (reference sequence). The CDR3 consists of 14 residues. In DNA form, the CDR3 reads TGTGCTAGCAGCCGAGGGACAGGTCCCTACGAGCAGTACTTC. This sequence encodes CASSRGTGPYEQYF.

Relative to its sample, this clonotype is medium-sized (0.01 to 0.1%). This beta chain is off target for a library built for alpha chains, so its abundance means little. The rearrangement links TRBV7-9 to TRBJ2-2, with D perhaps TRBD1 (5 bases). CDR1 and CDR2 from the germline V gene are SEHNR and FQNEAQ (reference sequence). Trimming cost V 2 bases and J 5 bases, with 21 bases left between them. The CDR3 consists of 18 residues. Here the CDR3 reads CASSLSQGVTWETGELFF. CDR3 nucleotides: TGTGCCAGCAGCTTATCCCAGGGTGTCACCTGGGAAACCGGGGAGCTGTTTTTT.

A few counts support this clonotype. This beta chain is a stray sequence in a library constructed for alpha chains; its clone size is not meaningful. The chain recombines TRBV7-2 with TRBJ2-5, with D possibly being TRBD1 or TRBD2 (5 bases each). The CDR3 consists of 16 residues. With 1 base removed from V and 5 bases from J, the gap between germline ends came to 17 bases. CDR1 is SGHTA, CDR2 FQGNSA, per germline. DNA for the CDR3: TGTGCCAGCAGCTTAGACCTGATTTCATGGGGGGAGACCCAGTACTTC. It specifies CASSLDLISWGETQYF.

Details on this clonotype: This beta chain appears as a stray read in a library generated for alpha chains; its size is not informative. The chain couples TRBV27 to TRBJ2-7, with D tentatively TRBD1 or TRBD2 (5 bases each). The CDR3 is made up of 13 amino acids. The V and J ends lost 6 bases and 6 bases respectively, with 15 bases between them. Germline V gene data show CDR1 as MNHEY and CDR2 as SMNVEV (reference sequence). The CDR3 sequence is CASRDGRGGEQYF. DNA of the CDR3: TGTGCCAGCAGAGACGGACGGGGCGGCGAGCAGTACTTC.

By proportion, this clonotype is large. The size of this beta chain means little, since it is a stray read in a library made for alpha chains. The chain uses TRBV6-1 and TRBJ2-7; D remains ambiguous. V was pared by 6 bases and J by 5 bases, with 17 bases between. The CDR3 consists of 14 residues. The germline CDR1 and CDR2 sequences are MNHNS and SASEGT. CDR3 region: CASSPTDGFDEQYF. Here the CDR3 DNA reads TGTGCCAGCAGCCCTACGGACGGGTTTGACGAGCAGTACTTC.